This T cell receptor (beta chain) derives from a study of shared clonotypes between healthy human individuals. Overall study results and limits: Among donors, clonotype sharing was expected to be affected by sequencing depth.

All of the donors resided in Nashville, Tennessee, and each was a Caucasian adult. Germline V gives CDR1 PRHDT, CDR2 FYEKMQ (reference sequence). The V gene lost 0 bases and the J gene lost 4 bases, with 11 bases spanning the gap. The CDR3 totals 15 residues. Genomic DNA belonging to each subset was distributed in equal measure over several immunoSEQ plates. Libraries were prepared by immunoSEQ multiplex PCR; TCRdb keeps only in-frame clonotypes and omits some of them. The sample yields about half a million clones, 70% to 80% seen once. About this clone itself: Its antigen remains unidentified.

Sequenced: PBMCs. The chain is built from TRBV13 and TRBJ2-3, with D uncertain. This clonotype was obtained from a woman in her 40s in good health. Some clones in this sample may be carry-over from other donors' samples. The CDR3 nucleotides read TGTGCCAGCAGCTTAGGTAGCTATGGGGCAGATACGCAGTATTTT. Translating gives CASSLGSYGADTQYF.